The rows below give T cell receptor beta chains drawn from one sample of a study of T cell responses to AZD1222 COVID-19 vaccine. Generated by immunoSEQ multiplex PCR, the TCRdb table keeps only in-frame clones and is missing some. The sample records 150,000 to 180,000 clones, 90% being singletons. Sequencing was performed on peripheral blood, taken on day 0 of AZD1222 vaccination. The receptors stem from an adult in good health. Both conserved end residues are part of each CDR3. The D gene is left open where the match is weak. Clone size is given for some rows only: seen once, a few or many times, or a class if the clone is expanded.

j_gene,v_gene,d_gene,abundance,CDR3nt,CDR3aa
TRBJ2-7,TRBV6-2/TRBV6-3,TRBD2,once,TGTGCCAGCAGTTTTCTAGCGGGAGCGTACGAGCAGTACTTC,CASSFLAGAYEQYF
TRBJ2-3,TRBV19,TRBD2,once,TGTGCCAGTAGCGGGGGGTTTGGAGATACGCAGTATTTT,CASSGGFGDTQYF
TRBJ2-3,TRBV18,.,.,TGTGCCAGCTCACCACCGAGGGAGCGGGATACGCAGTATTTT,CASSPPRERDTQYF
TRBJ2-2,TRBV5-1,.,.,TGCGCCAGCAGCTTGGAATGGGGACCACTAGTCGGGGAGCTGTTTTTT,CASSLEWGPLVGELFF
TRBJ2-2,TRBV29-1,.,.,TGCAGCGTTGCCGGGCGCCCGAACACCGGGGAGCTGTTTTTT,CSVAGRPNTGELFF
TRBJ1-2,TRBV24-1,.,.,TGTGCCACCAGTGATTTTTTGGGATATGGCTACACCTTC,CATSDFLGYGYTF
TRBJ2-1,TRBV3-1/TRBV3-2,.,.,TGTGCCAGCAGCCAAGCAGTATCTTTCTACAATGAGCAGTTCTTC,CASSQAVSFYNEQFF
TRBJ2-7,TRBV11-2,TRBD1,.,TGTGCCAGCAGCCGAGACAGGGGGCACTCCTACGAGCAGTACTTC,CASSRDRGHSYEQYF
TRBJ1-1,TRBV4-3,TRBD1,.,TGCGCCAGCAGCCAAACAGGGGGCCCCACTCAAGCTTTCTTT,CASSQTGGPTQAFF
TRBJ1-6,TRBV6-2/TRBV6-3,.,.,TGTGCCAGCAGTTACCAACCCCAGGAGGGGTCCTATAATTCACCCCTCCACTTT,CASSYQPQEGSYNSPLHF
TRBJ2-3,TRBV7-2,TRBD2,.,TGTGCCAGCAGCTTAGGACCGACTAGCGGGAGGACGTTTAAGGATACGCAGTATTTT,CASSLGPTSGRTFKDTQYF
TRBJ2-2,TRBV7-8,TRBD1,.,TGTGCCAGCAGCTCCCCAGCGACAGGGTTGAACACCGGGGAGCTGTTTTTT,CASSSPATGLNTGELFF
TRBJ2-1,TRBV13,.,.,TGTGCCAGCAGCTTGGTGGGAGGCCCTAAAGCGAATGAGCAGTTCTTC,CASSLVGGPKANEQFF
TRBJ2-1,TRBV19,.,.,TGTGCCAGTAGGATGGGGGGGCAATCAAACTACAATGAGCAGTTCTTC,CASRMGGQSNYNEQFF
TRBJ1-4,TRBV28,TRBD1,.,TGTGCCAGCAGTCCGGGGACAGTCTCAAATGAAAAACTGTTTTTT,CASSPGTVSNEKLFF
TRBJ1-5,TRBV6-1,.,.,TGTGCCAGCAGTGAATCTTCCGGGACAAAAAGAGGCAATCAGCCCCAGCATTTT,CASSESSGTKRGNQPQHF
TRBJ1-1,TRBV19,.,.,TGTGCCAGTAGTATATCACGGAACCTGAACACTGAAGCTTTCTTT,CASSISRNLNTEAFF
TRBJ2-7,TRBV7-9,TRBD1,few,TGTGCCAGCAGCCCTAGGTGGGGACAGGGAGGCGAGCAGTACTTC,CASSPRWGQGGEQYF
TRBJ1-5,TRBV25-1,.,.,TGTGCCAGCAGTCCCCGACAGGGCAATCAGCCCCAGCATTTT,CASSPRQGNQPQHF
TRBJ1-2,TRBV6-5,.,.,TGTGCCAGCCTAGGGCGGTCGGATGGCTACACCTTC,CASLGRSDGYTF
TRBJ2-5,TRBV15,TRBD2,.,TGTGCCACCAGCAGAGTCATTGTTAGCGGGAGGGCCGGAGAGACCCAGTACTTC,CATSRVIVSGRAGETQYF
TRBJ2-7,TRBV5-4,.,.,TGTGCCAGCAGCCCCCCAGGAGATAGGGGCTACGAGCAGTACTTC,CASSPPGDRGYEQYF
TRBJ1-3,TRBV11-2,TRBD1,.,TGTGCCAGCAGTTTACGAAACCCCTCCGGGACAGGGGTAGATCGAGTTGGAAACACCATATATTTT,CASSLRNPSGTGVDRVGNTIYF
TRBJ1-3,TRBV10-3,.,.,TGTGCCATCAGTGAGTCCGAGGGGTTGGTACAAAACACCATATATTTT,CAISESEGLVQNTIYF
TRBJ1-1,TRBV12-3/TRBV12-4,.,.,TGTGCCAGCAGTTTTGGACAGAACACTGAAGCTTTCTTT,CASSFGQNTEAFF
TRBJ2-3,TRBV28,TRBD2,.,TGTGCCAGCAGTTCCCAGGGCGGCGGGAGGGCCGCAGATACGCAGTATTTT,CASSSQGGGRAADTQYF
TRBJ2-3,TRBV7-2,.,.,TGTGCCAGCAGCCATTCTAGCGATACGCAGTATTTT,CASSHSSDTQYF
TRBJ2-3,TRBV6-4,.,few,TGTGCCAGCAGTGACTCTCAGGGGGGGACAGATACGCAGTATTTT,CASSDSQGGTDTQYF
TRBJ1-6,TRBV7-3,.,once,TGTGCCAGCAGCTCACAGGGCGATAATTCACCCCTCCACTTT,CASSSQGDNSPLHF